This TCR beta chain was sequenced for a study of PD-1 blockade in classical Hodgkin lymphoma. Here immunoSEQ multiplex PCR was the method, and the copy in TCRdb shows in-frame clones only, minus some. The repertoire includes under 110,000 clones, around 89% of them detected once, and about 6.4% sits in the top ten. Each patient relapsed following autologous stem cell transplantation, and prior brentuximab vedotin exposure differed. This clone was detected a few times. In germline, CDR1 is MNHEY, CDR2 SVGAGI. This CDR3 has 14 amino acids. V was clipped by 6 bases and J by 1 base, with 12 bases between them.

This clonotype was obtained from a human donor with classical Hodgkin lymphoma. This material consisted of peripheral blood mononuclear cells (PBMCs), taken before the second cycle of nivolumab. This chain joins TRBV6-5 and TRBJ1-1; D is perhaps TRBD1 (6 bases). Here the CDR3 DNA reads TGTGCCAGCAGCAAGTTACAGGGGAACACTGAAGCTTTCTTT. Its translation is CASSKLQGNTEAFF.